These 4 T cell receptor beta chains share one sample of origin, sequenced in a study of blood T cell repertoires in COVID-19. Assay: immunoSEQ multiplex PCR; the TCRdb copy retains only in-frame clones and omits some. The table lists 280,000 or so clones, 87% of them singletons. Sequenced sample: PBMCs or T cells enriched from blood (not recorded which). The receptors were sampled from a woman in her forties who had recovered from COVID-19.

This rearrangement joins TRBV28 to TRBJ2-4; 9 positions match TRBD2. This CDR3 region has 15 residues. Germline V gene data show CDR1 as MDHEN and CDR2 as SYDVKM. The junction had 10 bases not matched to a gene; V was cut back by 8 bases and J by 5 bases. The CDR3 DNA reads TGTGCCAGCTCGGCGGGAGGGCCGTTGCAAAACATTCAGTACTTC. Translating gives CASSAGGPLQNIQYF.

The CDR3 reads CASSSATGGLAKNIQYF. DNA for the CDR3: TGCGCCAGCAGCTCTGCCACAGGGGGCTTAGCCAAAAACATTCAGTACTTC. The chain carries TRBV5-1 and TRBJ2-4; 9 nucleotides match TRBD1. Trimming took 3 bases from V and 0 from J; bases not matched to a gene: 7. This CDR3 has 17 amino acids. Germline loops: CDR1 SGHRS, CDR2 YFSETQ. The full variable domain, rest sourced from reference TRBV5-1 and TRBJ2-4, is KAGVTQTPRYLIKTRGQQVTLSCSPISGHRSVSWYQQTPGQGLQFLFEYFSETQRNKGNFPGRFSGRQFSNSRSEMNVSTLELGDSALYLCASSSATGGLAKNIQYFGAGTRLSVL.

This chain uses TRBV4-3 with TRBJ2-1; the D gene is possibly TRBD2 (6 bases). V lost 2 bases, J lost 8 bases, and 22 bases lay in between. The CDR3 has 17 residues. Germline V lookup: CDR1 LGHNA, CDR2 YSLEER. The CDR3 sequence: CASSQSGSRRGRYEQFF. CDR3 DNA sequence: TGCGCCAGCAGCCAAAGCGGCAGCAGGAGGGGCCGGTATGAGCAGTTCTTC.

CDR3 sequence reads: CASSVGLAGGVLDEQFF. The CDR3 nucleotides are TGTGCCAGCAGCGTCGGACTAGCGGGAGGGGTATTGGATGAGCAGTTCTTC. J is TRBJ2-1 and V is TRBV9, with 15 nucleotides matching TRBD2. The V segment lost 2 bases and the J segment 8 bases; nucleotides outside the gene matches: 8. This CDR3 has 17 amino acids. CDR1 is SGDLS and CDR2 is YYNGEE in the germline V gene.